The next 30 T cell receptor beta chains were all read from a single sample in a study of T cells in Graves' hyperthyroidism and ophthalmopathy (dated by TCRdb to between 2018 and 2021). Preparation of the library involved multiplex PCR. Sequencing was carried out with an Illumina HiSeq 2000. The TCR beta CDR3 regions were amplified from the RNA transcripts. The TCR CDR3 was subjected to a first round of RT-PCR using the HTBI primer set and the Qiagen OneStep RT-PCR kit. TCRdb reprocessing: public reads trimmed at Q25 with fastp, clones called with MiXCR, in-frame beta chains kept. Identical CDR3 protein sequences are pooled into one entry, listed with their most common genes and DNA. Here the sample has 550,000 to 800,000 distinct CDR3 sequences; roughly 17% occur a single time. Roughly a sixth of the sample lies in the top ten. Sequencing was performed on blood. The source is a man aged 50-59 years with Graves' hyperthyroidism.

In its sample, this clonotype was seen many times. The CDR3 protein is CASTMDTLLQTQYF. In nucleotides, the CDR3 is TGTGCCAGCACCATGGATACTCTCCTCCAGACCCAGTACTTC. This rearrangement joins TRBV28 to TRBJ2-5; D unresolved. Germline CDR1 is MDHEN and CDR2 is SYDVKM. V lost 7 bases and J 6 bases, leaving 18 bases between the germline ends. The CDR3 loop spans 14 amino acids. Supplemented by reference TRBV28 and TRBJ2-5, the full variable domain reads DVKVTQSSRYLVKRTGEKVFLECVQDMDHENMFWYRQDPGLGLRLIYFSYDVKMKEKGDIPEGYSVSREKKERFSLILESASTNQTSMYLCASTMDTLLQTQYFGPGTRLLVL.

This clonotype was observed many times. This sequence joins TRBV6-2 or TRBV6-3 and TRBJ1-2; D is undetermined. V was cut by 7 bases and J by 2 bases, with 17 bases left in between. Germline values: CDR1 MNHEY, CDR2 SVGEGT. The CDR3 spans 15 residues. The CDR3 sequence is CASNDPGRTNYGYTF. In nucleotides, the CDR3 is TGTGCCAGCAACGATCCAGGACGGACGAACTATGGCTACACCTTC.

This clonotype has just a few counts. This chain uses TRBV19 with TRBJ1-1; no clear D. Germline-derived CDR1 and CDR2 are LNHDA and SQIVND (reference sequence). The CDR3 has 14 residues. With 4 bases removed from V and 0 bases from J, the gap between germline ends came to 9 bases. The CDR3 spells CASSNPFMNTEAFF. CDR3 sequence (DNA): TGTGCCAGTAGTAACCCATTTATGAACACTGAAGCTTTCTTT.

This clonotype has more than one count but fewer than ten. The V gene is TRBV4-1, the J gene TRBJ2-1; the match to TRBD2 covers 9 bases. The CDR3 is 18 amino acids. The germline CDR1 and CDR2 sequences are MGHRA and YSYEKL. With V trimmed by 1 base and J by 0 bases, 7 bases remained unmatched. The CDR3 coding sequence is TGCGCCAGCAGCCAAGTGGTGCTAGCGGGGATCTCCTACAATGAGCAGTTCTTC. The encoded protein is CASSQVVLAGISYNEQFF.

The rearrangement joins TRBV28 to TRBJ2-7; D remains ambiguous. V was trimmed by 6 bases and J by 3 bases, leaving 15 bases between them. Germline V lookup: CDR1 MDHEN, CDR2 SYDVKM. The CDR3 length is 14 residues. CDR3 sequence (DNA): TGTGCCAGCAGCCCACCCCTCTTTAGCTACGAGCAGTACTTC. Encoded protein: CASSPPLFSYEQYF.

Only a few counts were recorded for this clonotype. The junction departs from the called germline gene at one end, perhaps through a read error. The J gene is TRBJ2-1, the V gene TRBV18; a weak D match, TRBD1 (6 bases). CDR1 is KGHSH and CDR2 is LQKENI in the germline V gene. The CDR3 sequence is 16 residues long. The CDR3 is CTSSPRAGAAYNEQFF. DNA of the CDR3: TGTACCAGCTCACCAAGGGCAGGGGCTGCCTACAATGAGCAGTTCTTC.

This chain uses TRBV5-1 with TRBJ2-7, with 8 positions matching TRBD1. V lost 2 bases and J lost 7; bases outside the gene matches: 11. The CDR3 is 15 residues long. Germline V gives CDR1 SGHRS, CDR2 YFSETQ. DNA of the CDR3: TGCGCCAGCAGCTTTTTGGACAGGGCGCCTGGGGAGCAGTACTTC. It specifies CASSFLDRAPGEQYF. The complete variable domain, with remaining parts taken from reference TRBV5-1 and TRBJ2-7, reads KAGVTQTPRYLIKTRGQQVTLSCSPISGHRSVSWYQQTPGQGLQFLFEYFSETQRNKGNFPGRFSGRQFSNSRSEMNVSTLELGDSALYLCASSFLDRAPGEQYFGPGTRLTVT.

The chain links TRBV3-1 to TRBJ1-1; the D gene is possibly TRBD1 (5 bases). Germline loops: CDR1 LGHDT, CDR2 YNNKEL (reference sequence). V lost 0 bases and J 4 bases, leaving 9 bases between the germline ends. This CDR3 spans 14 amino acids. CDR3 coding DNA: TGTGCCAGCAGCCAAGATTGGGGGTTCACTGAAGCTTTCTTT. Encoded protein: CASSQDWGFTEAFF.

On this clonotype: An end of the junction does not agree with germline; a read error may underlie this. The chain has TRBV6-2 or TRBV6-3 and TRBJ1-1, with 7 bases that match TRBD1. The CDR3 covers 13 residues. The germline CDR1 and CDR2 sequences are MNHEY and SVGEGT. In nucleotides, the CDR3 is TGTGCCGGCAGTGGCAGGGGGTGGACTGAAGCTTTCTTT. Protein product: CAGSGRGWTEAFF.

This clonotype has more than one count but fewer than ten. The V and J genes are TRBV7-9 and TRBJ1-1; D is unclear. V lost 10 bases and J 0 bases, leaving 9 bases between the germline ends. The CDR3 has 12 residues. Germline-derived CDR1 and CDR2 are SEHNR and FQNEAQ (reference sequence). The CDR3 nucleotides read TGTGCCATCCTTCCTCTGAACACTGAAGCTTTCTTT. Translating it yields CAILPLNTEAFF.

A few counts support this clonotype. V gene TRBV5-1 combines with J gene TRBJ2-1, with a possible D match to TRBD1 (7 bases). CDR1 and CDR2 (germline): SGHRS, YFSETQ. Trimming pared 3 bases from V and 5 bases from J, leaving 21 bases between. The CDR3 covers 17 residues. The CDR3 DNA follows: TGCGCCAGCAGCTGGAGCAGCAGGGGGGTTGTCCACAATGAGCAGTTCTTC. It yields the protein CASSWSSRGVVHNEQFF.

This clonotype was counted at least ten times. The chain employs TRBV28 and TRBJ2-2; no clear D gene. Germline CDR1 MDHEN, CDR2 SYDVKM. V lost 1 base and J lost 4, with 7 bases in between. The CDR3 spans 14 residues. The CDR3 here is CASSLSSGTGELFF. CDR3 nucleotides: TGTGCCAGCAGTTTATCGTCGGGCACCGGGGAGCTGTTTTTT.

This clonotype came up many times. The chain recombines TRBV28 with TRBJ2-7, with 12 bases fitting TRBD2. Trimming removed 6 bases from V and 1 base from J; junction bases left unmatched: 4. This CDR3 has 15 residues. Germline-derived CDR1 and CDR2 are MDHEN and SYDVKM. The CDR3: CASSLGTSGSYEQYF. The CDR3, as DNA: TGTGCCAGCAGCTTAGGGACTAGCGGGTCCTACGAGCAGTACTTC.

In its sample, this clonotype was seen many times. This chain links TRBV11-2 with TRBJ2-5, with 7 bases matching TRBD2. After removal of 5 bases from V and 2 bases from J, the junction contained 17 bases not matched to a gene. Per germline, CDR1 SGHAT and CDR2 FQNNGV. The CDR3 runs to 18 residues. The CDR3 reads CASSRALGGGISQETQYF. In DNA, the CDR3 is TGTGCCAGCAGCAGAGCCTTAGGCGGGGGAATATCTCAAGAGACCCAGTACTTC.

J is TRBJ1-6 and V is TRBV7-9, with D perhaps matching TRBD1 (5 bases). Trimming removed 5 bases at V and 8 bases at J, with 16 bases between. CDR1 is SEHNR and CDR2 is FQNEAQ in the germline V gene (reference sequence). This CDR3 has 15 residues. CDR3 sequence (DNA): TGTGCCAGCAGCGATACGGGCAGGGTGGATTCACCCCTCCACTTT. Residues: CASSDTGRVDSPLHF.

CDR3 nucleotides: TGTGCCAGCAATCCGGGACAGGGGAACACTGAAGCTTTCTTT. As protein: CASNPGQGNTEAFF. The chain has TRBV2 and TRBJ1-1; TRBD1 matches 9 bases. V trimming: 7 bases; J trimming: 1 base; junction bases outside the gene matches: 4. The CDR3 is 14 residues long. In germline, CDR1 is SNHLY, CDR2 FYNNEI. Filled out from reference TRBV2 and TRBJ1-1, the complete variable domain reads EPEVTQTPSHQVTQMGQEVILRCVPISNHLYFYWYRQILGQKVEFLVSFYNNEISEKSEIFDDQFSVERPDGSNFTLKIRSTKLEDSAMYFCASNPGQGNTEAFFGQGTRLTVV.

This clonotype has at least ten counts. This chain joins TRBV7-9 and TRBJ2-4; TRBD2 might be the D (6 bases). The ends were cut back, 1 base at V and 6 bases at J, with 16 bases in the middle. CDR1 SEHNR and CDR2 FQNEAQ come from the germline V gene (reference sequence). This CDR3 has 16 residues. CDR3 region: CASSLVVSGIVNIQYF. The CDR3, as DNA: TGTGCCAGCAGCTTAGTAGTTAGCGGTATAGTAAACATTCAGTACTTC.

This clonotype has only a few counts. The V call is TRBV18, the J call TRBJ2-5; maybe TRBD1 (6 bases). Germline loops: CDR1 KGHSH, CDR2 LQKENI. This CDR3 comprises 16 residues. V was pared by 4 bases and J by 2 bases, with 17 bases between. The CDR3 nucleotides read TGTGCCAGCTCACTATACCGATTGACAGGACAAGAGACCCAGTACTTC. The encoded protein is CASSLYRLTGQETQYF.

This clonotype was seen a handful of times. This chain links TRBV19 with TRBJ1-1, with unresolved D. Trimming cost V 5 bases and J 5 bases, with 15 bases left between them. The length of the CDR3 is 14 residues. Germline CDR1 and CDR2: LNHDA and SQIVND (reference sequence). The CDR3 is CASSLPTVWTEAFF. The CDR3 nucleotides read TGTGCCAGTAGTTTGCCCACCGTTTGGACTGAAGCTTTCTTT.

This clonotype was seen at least ten times. This chain uses TRBV12-3 or TRBV12-4 with TRBJ2-7; possible D gene TRBD1, 6 bases. This CDR3 is built from 14 residues. Trimming cost V 4 bases and J 3 bases, with 13 bases left between them. DNA of the CDR3: TGTGCCAGCAGTTATAGCCAGGGGAACTACGAGCAGTACTTC. Translated, it gives CASSYSQGNYEQYF.

The J gene is TRBJ2-1, the V gene TRBV3-2; the table gives TRBD2 as D, unverified against the DNA. TRBV3-2 is flagged as a pseudogene. The CDR3 runs to 16 residues. The CDR3 reads CASSRPGLLSYNEQFF. The CDR3 DNA is TGTGCCAGCAGCCGCCCGGGACTACTCTCCTACAATGAGCAGTTCTTC.

This clonotype has a count of ten or more. The chain couples TRBV27 to TRBJ1-2, with 9 bases lining up with TRBD1. CDR1 and CDR2 from the germline V gene are MNHEY and SMNVEV (reference sequence). The CDR3 has 14 amino acids. V dropped 6 bases and J dropped 3; count of bases not matched to a gene: 5. In nucleotides, the CDR3 is TGTGCCAGCAGGTCTACAGGGGGCGACTATGGCTACACCTTC. Its translation is CASRSTGGDYGYTF.

This clonotype was observed at least ten times. The chain combines TRBV6-5 with TRBJ2-7, with 7 bases lining up with TRBD1. V was pared by 2 bases and J by 1 base, with 5 bases of the junction left unmatched. The CDR3 totals 15 residues. Germline CDR1 MNHEY, CDR2 SVGAGI. The CDR3 DNA sequence: TGTGCCAGCAGTTACCTCCAGACAGGGTCCTACGAGCAGTACTTC. This sequence encodes CASSYLQTGSYEQYF.

This clonotype showed up just a few times. The junction and the germline gene differ at one end; a read error may be behind it. J is TRBJ1-2 and V is TRBV11-2, with D uncertain. In germline, CDR1 is SGHAT, CDR2 FQNNGV. The CDR3 contains 11 residues. The CDR3 loop reads CASSSNYGNTF. For the CDR3, the DNA is TGTGCCAGCAGCTCGAACTATGGCAACACCTTC.

The rearrangement links TRBV30 to TRBJ1-5; D unclear. Trimming shortened V by 4 bases and J by 1 base, and 8 bases separated the two germline ends. Germline loops: CDR1 GTSNPN, CDR2 SVGIG (reference sequence). CDR3 length: 13 residues. CDR3 coding DNA: TGTGCCTGGAACAAACAGAGCAATCAGCCCCAGCATTTT. It encodes CAWNKQSNQPQHF.

There are many counts of this clonotype. J is TRBJ1-1 and V is TRBV12-3 or TRBV12-4, with a tentative D call TRBD1 (5 bases). The length of the CDR3 is 14 residues. Trimming removed 5 bases from V and 2 bases from J, with 12 bases in between. This CDR3 reads CASSPKGTNTEAFF. The CDR3 DNA sequence: TGTGCCAGCAGTCCAAAGGGGACCAACACTGAAGCTTTCTTT.

This clonotype appeared many times. The genes are TRBV5-8 and TRBJ1-2, with a tentative D call TRBD1 (6 bases). The CDR3 has 15 residues. The V and J ends lost 0 bases and 2 bases respectively, with 11 bases between them. The germline V gene has CDR1 SGHTS and CDR2 YDEGEE. The CDR3 nucleotides are TGTGCCAGCAGCTTGGGTCAGGGGAGGAACTATGGCTACACCTTC. Amino acid sequence: CASSLGQGRNYGYTF.

In its sample, this clonotype was seen a few times. The chain uses TRBV15 and TRBJ2-1; 7 bases line up with TRBD2. The CDR3 consists of 15 residues. The V segment lost 1 base and the J segment 4 bases; nucleotides outside the gene matches: 4. From germline, CDR1 is LNHNV and CDR2 YYDKDF (reference sequence). The CDR3 protein is CATSRVGREYNEQFF. CDR3 nucleotide sequence: TGTGCCACCAGCAGAGTTGGGAGGGAGTACAATGAGCAGTTCTTC.

This chain connects TRBV13 to TRBJ1-1; weak D call: TRBD1 (6 bases). The CDR3 contains 14 residues. V shed 6 bases and J shed 5 bases, with 16 bases lying between them. The germline V gene encodes CDR1 PRHDT and CDR2 FYEKMQ (reference sequence). The CDR3 region is CASRAVRGGTEAFF. CDR3 DNA sequence: TGTGCCAGCAGAGCCGTTAGGGGGGGTACTGAAGCTTTCTTT.

At least ten counts were recorded for this clonotype. The V and J genes are TRBV2 and TRBJ2-3; D possibly corresponds to TRBD1 (6 bases). Between the trimmed V and J ends, which lost 2 bases and 0 bases, there was a span of 12 bases. The CDR3 is made up of 16 amino acids. Germline-derived CDR1 and CDR2 are SNHLY and FYNNEI. CDR3 sequence: CASSERGSTSTDTQYF. The CDR3 DNA sequence: TGTGCCAGCAGTGAAAGGGGGTCCACTAGCACAGATACGCAGTATTTT.